The 27 T cell receptor beta chains presented below share a single source sample, sequenced in a study of Graves' ophthalmopathy and Graves' hyperthyroidism. RNA transcripts yielded amplified TCR beta CDR3 regions. HTBI primers primed a first-round RT-PCR, and a second-round multiplex PCR followed. Using its own MiXCR run on the multiplex PCR reads, TCRdb lists one record per CDR3 protein. The sample holds about 700,000 distinct CDR3 sequences, approximately 40% seen once. Sequenced input: peripheral blood. The receptors stem from an adult man with Graves' ophthalmopathy.

This clonotype showed up many times. This chain joins TRBV7-2 and TRBJ2-7; 9 bases map to TRBD1. There are 14 residues in the CDR3. The V gene end was trimmed by 2 bases and the J gene end by 5 bases; junction bases not matched to a gene: 4. Germline V lookup: CDR1 SGHTA, CDR2 FQGNSA. CDR3 nucleotides: TGTGCCAGCAGCTTATTCGGGACAGGGAACGAGCAGTACTTC. It yields the protein CASSLFGTGNEQYF.

In this sample, this clonotype turned up many times. This sequence joins TRBV7-6 and TRBJ2-5, with 8 bases that match TRBD2. The trim removed 5 bases at V and 5 bases at J, leaving 10 bases unmatched. CDR3 length: 15 residues. Germline V gene lookup returns CDR1 SGHVS and CDR2 FNYEAQ. Here the CDR3 DNA reads TGTGCCAGCAGCCTGGCACTAGCGGCCGGGGAGACCCAGTACTTC. This codes for CASSLALAAGETQYF. Full variable domain (rest looked up from reference TRBV7-6 and TRBJ2-5): GAGVSQSPRYKVTKRGQDVALRCDPISGHVSLYWYRQALGQGPEFLTYFNYEAQQDKSGLPNDRFSAERPEGSISTLTIQRTEQRDSAMYRCASSLALAAGETQYFGPGTRLLVL.

At least ten counts were recorded for this clonotype. The CDR3 sequence: CAIGEVSGANVLTF. CDR3 DNA: TGTGCCATCGGGGAGGTGTCTGGGGCCAACGTCCTGACTTTC. V usage is TRBV10-3 and J usage is TRBJ2-6; possible D gene TRBD2, 6 bases. This CDR3 region has 14 residues. V was trimmed by 8 bases and J by 1 base, leaving 9 bases between them. Germline V lookup: CDR1 ENHRY, CDR2 SYGVKD.

V and J are TRBV14 and TRBJ1-4, with D maybe TRBD1 (5 bases). There are 14 residues in the CDR3. Germline V CDR1 and CDR2: SGHDN, FVKESK. Trimming shortened V by 0 bases and J by 8 bases, and 10 bases separated the two germline ends. CDR3 bases: TGTGCCAGCAGCCAAGATTCGGGGGGGGAAAAACTGTTTTTT. As protein: CASSQDSGGEKLFF.

This clonotype came up many times. The rearrangement links TRBV10-3 to TRBJ1-4; 10 nucleotides match TRBD1. The junction had 12 bases not matched to a gene; V was cut back by 6 bases and J by 8 bases. This CDR3 is 16 amino acids long. The germline CDR1 and CDR2 sequences are ENHRY and SYGVKD. The chain's CDR3 is CAIRTGGDPRWEKLFF. The CDR3 DNA reads TGTGCCATCAGGACAGGGGGCGACCCCCGCTGGGAAAAACTGTTTTTT.

The V gene is TRBV7-3, the J gene TRBJ2-3; 7 nucleotides match TRBD1. Per germline, CDR1 SGHTA and CDR2 FQGTGA. The CDR3 spans 13 residues. V lost 6 bases and J lost 10; bases outside the gene matches: 10. The CDR3 loop is CASSWGSGTAQYF. In DNA, the CDR3 is TGTGCCAGCAGTTGGGGGTCAGGGACAGCGCAGTATTTT.

The chain combines TRBV19 with TRBJ2-2, with 7 bases fitting TRBD2. The germline gives CDR1 LNHDA, CDR2 SQIVND (reference sequence). CDR3 size: 16 residues. With V trimmed by 6 bases and J by 3 bases, 10 bases remained unmatched. This chain's CDR3 is CASSPRGVCDTGELFF. The CDR3 DNA sequence: TGTGCCAGTAGCCCTCGGGGGGTCTGTGACACCGGGGAGCTGTTTTTT.

This clonotype was seen at least ten times. The gene calls are TRBV10-2 and TRBJ2-1, with D possibly matching TRBD1 (5 bases). The germline CDR1 and CDR2 sequences are WSHSY and SAAADI. The V and J ends lost 2 bases and 5 bases respectively, with 7 bases between them. This CDR3 comprises 13 residues. The CDR3 region has the DNA TGCGCCAGCAGTGAGGGGGCGCACAATGAGCAGTTCTTC. It yields the protein CASSEGAHNEQFF.

This clonotype has at least ten counts. One end of the junction fails to match germline, which may point to a read error. The rearrangement joins TRBV5-4 to TRBJ1-4; D remains unclear. The CDR3 length is 12 residues. The germline gives CDR1 SGHNT, CDR2 YYREEE (reference sequence). The chain's CDR3 is CASSLDRIDVSF. CDR3 bases: TGTGCCAGCAGCTTGGATAGAATCGACGTGAGTTTT.

The chain carries TRBV2 and TRBJ2-2; 15 bases line up with TRBD2. Losses at the gene ends were 6 bases for V and 7 bases for J; bases not matched to a gene: 9. CDR1 is SNHLY and CDR2 is FYNNEI in the germline V gene. This CDR3 comprises 17 residues. The CDR3 loop reads CASRDGLAGGPSGELFF. DNA for the CDR3: TGTGCCAGCAGAGACGGACTAGCGGGGGGGCCAAGCGGGGAGCTGTTTTTT. Together with reference TRBV2 and TRBJ2-2, the CDR3 gives the full variable domain: EPEVTQTPSHQVTQMGQEVILRCVPISNHLYFYWYRQILGQKVEFLVSFYNNEISEKSEIFDDQFSVERPDGSNFTLKIRSTKLEDSAMYFCASRDGLAGGPSGELFFGEGSRLTVL.

This clonotype was detected many times. The chain combines TRBV29-1 with TRBJ1-3; possibly TRBD1 for D (5 bases). This CDR3 region has 14 residues. The germline V and J ends were trimmed by 0 bases and 0 bases, with 6 bases remaining between them. The germline V gene encodes CDR1 SQVTM and CDR2 ANQGSEA. CDR3 bases: TGCAGCGTTGAAGATGGGGGCTCTGGAAACACCATATATTTT. It yields the protein CSVEDGGSGNTIYF.

This clonotype has a count of ten or more. The rearrangement joins TRBV2 to TRBJ1-6, with D possibly being TRBD1 (5 bases). Trimming cost V 5 bases and J 14 bases, with 13 bases left between them. The CDR3 totals 12 residues. Germline V gene lookup returns CDR1 SNHLY and CDR2 FYNNEI. CDR3 amino acids: CASSFDSRTLHF. In nucleotides, the CDR3 is TGTGCCAGCAGTTTCGACAGCCGCACCCTCCACTTT.

The J gene is TRBJ1-2, the V gene TRBV6-1, with D perhaps matching TRBD1 (6 bases). CDR1 is MNHNS and CDR2 is SASEGT in the germline V gene. This CDR3 spans 13 amino acids. Trimming cost V 6 bases and J 8 bases, with 16 bases left between them. The CDR3: CASSITGARGYTF. The CDR3 DNA reads as TGTGCCAGCAGCATTACGGGGGCGCGGGGCTACACCTTC.

The table lists this clonotype with a few counts. This sequence joins TRBV7-9 and TRBJ2-5; no definite D call. The CDR3 is made up of 13 amino acids. CDR1 and CDR2 (germline): SEHNR, FQNEAQ (reference sequence). V was cut by 8 bases and J by 7 bases, with 17 bases left in between. The CDR3 spells CASSPLADWTQYF. In DNA form, the CDR3 reads TGTGCCAGCTCACCGTTGGCCGATTGGACCCAGTACTTC.

This clonotype was recorded at least ten times. The chain is built from TRBV9 and TRBJ1-4; no reliable D call. Germline-derived CDR1 and CDR2 are SGDLS and YYNGEE. Trimming cost V 4 bases and J 6 bases, with 7 bases left between them. The CDR3 sequence is 12 residues long. This CDR3 reads CASSRSDEKLFF. In DNA form, the CDR3 reads TGTGCCAGCAGCCGGAGTGATGAAAAACTGTTTTTT.

This clonotype was seen only a few times. This chain joins TRBV28 and TRBJ2-7; 8 nucleotides agree with TRBD1. With 6 bases clipped from V and 3 bases from J, the junction kept 7 bases outside the gene matches. The CDR3 has 14 residues. The germline CDR1 and CDR2 sequences are MDHEN and SYDVKM. This CDR3 is CASSYDRGGYEQYF. In DNA, the CDR3 is TGTGCCAGCAGCTACGACAGGGGAGGCTACGAGCAGTACTTC.

V gene TRBV2 combines with J gene TRBJ1-2; no firm D call. V was cut by 6 bases and J by 5 bases, with 13 bases left in between. This CDR3 spans 13 amino acids. CDR1 is SNHLY, CDR2 FYNNEI, per germline. CDR3 coding DNA: TGTGCCAGCAGCCCCTCTGCTCGGTATGGCTACACCTTC. This translates into CASSPSARYGYTF.

The chain has TRBV9 and TRBJ2-5; 7 nucleotides agree with TRBD2. After removal of 0 bases from V and 5 bases from J, the junction contained 4 bases not matched to a gene. CDR1 is SGDLS and CDR2 is YYNGEE in the germline V gene. This CDR3 comprises 14 residues. In nucleotides, the CDR3 is TGTGCCAGCAGCGTAGTCGGGGGGTTCGAGACCCAGTACTTC. It yields the protein CASSVVGGFETQYF.

The table lists this clonotype with many counts. The gene calls are TRBV5-1 and TRBJ2-7, with D possibly being TRBD1 (5 bases). CDR3 size: 12 residues. Trimming left V 5 bases short and J 6 bases short, with 12 bases between. Germline V gives CDR1 SGHRS, CDR2 YFSETQ. The CDR3 bases are TGCGCCAGCAGTTCGTCAGGGCCCGAGCAGTACTTC. Translating it yields CASSSSGPEQYF.

In its sample, this clonotype was seen many times. This rearrangement joins TRBV5-8 to TRBJ1-2; D is uncertain. CDR1 is SGHTS and CDR2 is YDEGEE in the germline V gene. This CDR3 contains 14 residues. The V and J ends lost 0 bases and 8 bases respectively, with 14 bases between them. CDR3 DNA: TGTGCCAGCAGCTTGGACAGACATCTGCGCGGCTACACCTTC. Its translation: CASSLDRHLRGYTF.

This clonotype was recorded many times. The chain combines TRBV7-2 with TRBJ2-7; no reliable D call. Trimming took off 1 base at V and 0 bases at J, with 4 bases between the two ends. Germline V gives CDR1 SGHTA, CDR2 FQGNSA. The CDR3 consists of 13 residues. Here the CDR3 DNA reads TGTGCCAGCAGCTTAGACTTCTCCTACGAGCAGTACTTC. Encoded protein: CASSLDFSYEQYF. The full variable domain, rest sourced from reference TRBV7-2 and TRBJ2-7, is GAGVSQSPSNKVTEKGKDVELRCDPISGHTALYWYRQSLGQGLEFLIYFQGNSAPDKSGLPSDRFSAERTGGSVSTLTIQRTQQEDSAVYLCASSLDFSYEQYFGPGTRLTVT.

The chain recombines TRBV20-1 with TRBJ2-6; D unresolved. Trimming pared 0 bases from V and 4 bases from J, leaving 4 bases between. Germline V CDR1 and CDR2: DFQATT, SNEGSKA (reference sequence). This CDR3 region has 13 residues. The CDR3 is CSARDHGANVLTF. The CDR3 nucleotides read TGCAGTGCTAGAGATCACGGGGCCAACGTCCTGACTTTC.

This clonotype was counted a few times. The rearrangement links TRBV20-1 to TRBJ1-5, with D tentatively TRBD1 (6 bases). Germline V gives CDR1 DFQATT, CDR2 SNEGSKA (reference sequence). The CDR3 sequence is 16 residues long. Trimming took off 1 base at V and 2 bases at J, with 15 bases between the two ends. The CDR3 DNA sequence: TGCAGTGCTAGAGGACAGGCCCCTATGGGCAATCAGCCCCAGCATTTT. As protein: CSARGQAPMGNQPQHF.

This clonotype turned up a few times. The chain employs TRBV7-9 and TRBJ2-7; the match to TRBD2 covers 8 bases. Trimming cost V 7 bases and J 6 bases; bases outside gene matches: 14. Germline V gene lookup returns CDR1 SEHNR and CDR2 FQNEAQ (reference sequence). This CDR3 is built from 15 residues. Written as DNA, the CDR3 is TGTGCCAGCATCCGGACGGCTAGCGGGCCCCCCGAGCAGTACTTC. It specifies CASIRTASGPPEQYF.

This clonotype was observed at least ten times. This chain uses TRBV24-1 with TRBJ1-2; 8 positions agree with TRBD1. V shed 4 bases and J 2 bases; nucleotides not matched to a gene: 2. Germline V gene sequence: CDR1 KGHDR, CDR2 SFDVKD. This CDR3 spans 14 amino acids. The CDR3 bases are TGTGCCACCAGTGACCGGACAGGGAACTATGGCTACACCTTC. As protein: CATSDRTGNYGYTF.

In the case of this clonotype: A read error may explain this, as a much larger clone is one base away. J is TRBJ1-2 and V is TRBV7-4; D is perhaps TRBD1 (5 bases). Between the trimmed V and J ends, which lost 5 bases and 5 bases, there was a span of 12 bases. The CDR3 runs 13 residues. Per germline, CDR1 SGHVT and CDR2 SQSDAQ. The CDR3 nucleotides read TGTGCCAGCAGCCCCAGACAGCCTTATGGCTACACCTTC. Translating it yields CASSPRQPYGYTF.

In its sample, this clonotype was seen many times. The chain joins TRBV7-9 to TRBJ2-7, with D unclear. Germline V gene sequence: CDR1 SEHNR, CDR2 FQNEAQ (reference sequence). This CDR3 region has 13 residues. Between the trimmed V and J ends, which lost 5 bases and 7 bases, there was a span of 15 bases. CDR3 protein: CASSPGLAEEQYF. Here the CDR3 DNA reads TGTGCCAGCAGCCCTGGGTTGGCAGAAGAGCAGTACTTC.